This is a list of T cell receptor beta chains from one sample in a study of tumor-infiltrating lymphocytes in primary liver carcinoma. TCRdb re-called the multiplex PCR reads through MiXCR, storing one row per CDR3 protein. The table lists approximately 320,000 distinct CDR3 sequences, 58% of them singletons. Sequenced material: peripheral blood. All receptors derive from a woman under 40 with primary liver carcinoma and hepatitis B virus infection. Each CDR3 is given with its conserved first and last residue. D genes are given only for firm matches. Size values are once, few and many counts, or a class for expanded clones, and some rows have none.

v_gene,abundance,d_gene,j_gene,CDR3aa,CDR3nt
TRBV29-1,-,-,TRBJ2-5,CSVEDGTSQETQYF,TGCAGCGTTGAAGATGGGACGTCCCAAGAGACCCAGTACTTC
TRBV14,-,-,TRBJ2-2,CASGTSASATGELFF,TGTGCCAGCGGAACTTCGGCATCGGCCACCGGGGAGCTGTTTTTT
TRBV6-5,-,-,TRBJ2-1,CATFGGNYNEQFF,TGTGCTACCTTTGGCGGGAACTACAATGAGCAGTTCTTC
TRBV7-9,-,-,TRBJ2-7,CASGTGVGEQYF,TGCGCCTCCGGGACGGGGGTTGGCGAGCAGTACTTC
TRBV6-2/TRBV6-3,-,TRBD2,TRBJ2-7,CASISRRTSGHGRQYF,TGTGCCAGCATCTCCCGTCGGACTAGCGGGCACGGTAGGCAGTACTTC
TRBV11-2,once,TRBD2,TRBJ2-3,CASSRRSTSGSTGTQYF,TGTGCCAGCAGCAGGCGAAGTACTAGCGGGAGCACAGGTACGCAGTATTTT
TRBV21-1,-,-,TRBJ2-1,CASSKALAGSYNEQFF,TGTGCCAGCAGCAAAGCCCTAGCGGGCTCCTACAATGAGCAGTTCTTC
TRBV6-5,few,-,TRBJ2-1,CASSRERAYNEQFF,TGTGCCAGCAGCCGGGAGAGGGCCTACAATGAGCAGTTCTTC
TRBV12-3/TRBV12-4,-,TRBD2,TRBJ2-1,CASRSGSAYEQFF,TGTGCCAGCAGAAGCGGGAGTGCATATGAGCAGTTCTTC
TRBV5-4,few,-,TRBJ2-1,CASSRTGASAYNEQFF,TGTGCCAGCAGCCGGACCGGAGCTAGCGCATACAATGAGCAGTTCTTC
TRBV6-1,many,-,TRBJ1-6,CASRERLDGNNSPLHF,TGTGCCAGCAGGGAACGTCTAGACGGGAATAATTCACCCCTCCACTTT
TRBV12-3/TRBV12-4,-,TRBD1,TRBJ1-1,CASSLHRGGNTEAFF,TGTGCCAGCAGTCTGCACAGGGGGGGGAACACTGAAGCTTTCTTT
TRBV29-1,-,-,TRBJ1-5,CSVGDSGDNQPQHF,TGCAGCGTCGGCGACTCAGGGGACAATCAGCCCCAGCATTTT
TRBV2,-,TRBD1,TRBJ2-7,CASTPGQGYYEQYF,TGTGCCAGCACTCCGGGACAGGGTTACTACGAGCAGTACTTC
TRBV6-1,-,TRBD2,TRBJ2-2,CDTRSSGANTGELFF,TGTGACACCCGTTCTAGCGGCGCGAACACCGGGGAGCTGTTTTTT
TRBV7-9,-,TRBD2,TRBJ2-5,CASSLALLREGQETQYF,TGTGCCAGCAGCTTAGCGCTATTACGGGAGGGCCAAGAGACCCAGTACTTC
TRBV6-5,-,TRBD2,TRBJ2-1,CASSKLSGSSYNGQFF,TGTGCCAGCAGCAAACTCAGCGGGAGCTCCTACAATGGGCAGTTCTTC
TRBV10-3,-,TRBD1,TRBJ2-7,CVINEWTGDMTYEQYF,TGTGTCATCAATGAGTGGACAGGGGACATGACCTACGAGCAGTACTTC
TRBV11-2,-,-,TRBJ2-2,CAGSLDGGTGELFF,TGTGCCGGCAGCCTAGATGGGGGCACCGGGGAGCTGTTTTTT
TRBV4-1,-,TRBD1,TRBJ2-7,CTSSRDRGTFDEQYF,TGCACCAGCAGCCGGGACAGGGGGACTTTCGACGAGCAGTACTTC
TRBV6-2/TRBV6-3,-,TRBD1,TRBJ2-5,CASNWRQGETQYF,TGTGCCAGCAATTGGCGACAGGGGGAGACCCAGTACTTC
TRBV28,few,-,TRBJ2-2,CATTNLSGDTGELFF,TGTGCCACCACCAACCTTAGCGGAGACACCGGGGAGCTGTTTTTT
TRBV13,-,-,TRBJ2-3,CASSEGNRNQPQYF,TGTGCCAGCTCAGAGGGGAATAGGAATCAGCCCCAGTATTTT
TRBV7-8,-,TRBD2,TRBJ2-1,CASSSTGGSSYNEQFF,TGTGCCAGCAGCTCGACGGGAGGGAGCTCCTACAATGAGCAGTTCTTC
TRBV4-1,-,-,TRBJ2-2,CASSQLRDGELFF,TGCGCCAGCAGCCAGTTAAGGGACGGGGAGCTGTTTTTT
TRBV12-3/TRBV12-4,-,TRBD2,TRBJ2-1,CASRPRTSGIVNEQFF,TGTGCCAGCAGACCACGGACTAGCGGGATCGTAAATGAGCAGTTCTTC
TRBV30,few,TRBD2,TRBJ2-1,CAWPGLAGEQFF,TGTGCCTGGCCGGGACTAGCGGGTGAGCAGTTCTTC
TRBV28,-,-,TRBJ2-7,CASSLSNSKLGRRSHEQYF,TGTGCCAGCAGTTTATCCAATTCAAAACTAGGGCGAAGAAGTCACGAGCAGTACTTC
TRBV6-2/TRBV6-3,once,-,TRBJ1-4,CTSSAPGEKLFF,TGTACCAGCAGTGCCCCCGGGGAAAAACTGTTTTTT
TRBV30,-,-,TRBJ2-7,CAWRAGLANYEQYF,TGTGCCTGGAGGGCCGGGCTAGCGAACTACGAACAGTACTTC
TRBV6-5,many,TRBD2,TRBJ2-6,CASRHRSGSANVLTF,TGTGCCAGCAGACATAGAAGCGGGAGTGCCAACGTCCTGACTTTC
TRBV6-1,many,-,TRBJ2-1,CASSSPRGLAYNEQFF,TGTGCCAGCAGCTCACCCAGGGGCCTCGCCTACAATGAGCAGTTCTTC
TRBV12-3/TRBV12-4,many,-,TRBJ2-5,CASSENQETQYF,TGTGCCAGCAGCGAAAACCAAGAGACCCAGTACTTC
TRBV5-6,few,TRBD2,TRBJ2-7,CASSRLAGYEQYF,TGTGCCAGCAGTAGACTAGCGGGCTACGAGCAGTACTTC
TRBV7-9,few,-,TRBJ1-5,CASSTGHNQPQHF,TGTGCCAGCAGCACGGGACACAATCAGCCCCAGCATTTT
TRBV12-3/TRBV12-4,-,-,TRBJ1-3,CASSLAYQDTTKTGNTIYF,TGTGCCAGCAGTTTAGCGTATCAGGACACCACCAAAACTGGAAACACCATATATTTT
TRBV6-1,-,-,TRBJ2-7,CASRSFGWCIGYEQYF,TGTGCCAGCAGGTCCTTCGGTTGGTGTATAGGTTACGAGCAGTACTTC